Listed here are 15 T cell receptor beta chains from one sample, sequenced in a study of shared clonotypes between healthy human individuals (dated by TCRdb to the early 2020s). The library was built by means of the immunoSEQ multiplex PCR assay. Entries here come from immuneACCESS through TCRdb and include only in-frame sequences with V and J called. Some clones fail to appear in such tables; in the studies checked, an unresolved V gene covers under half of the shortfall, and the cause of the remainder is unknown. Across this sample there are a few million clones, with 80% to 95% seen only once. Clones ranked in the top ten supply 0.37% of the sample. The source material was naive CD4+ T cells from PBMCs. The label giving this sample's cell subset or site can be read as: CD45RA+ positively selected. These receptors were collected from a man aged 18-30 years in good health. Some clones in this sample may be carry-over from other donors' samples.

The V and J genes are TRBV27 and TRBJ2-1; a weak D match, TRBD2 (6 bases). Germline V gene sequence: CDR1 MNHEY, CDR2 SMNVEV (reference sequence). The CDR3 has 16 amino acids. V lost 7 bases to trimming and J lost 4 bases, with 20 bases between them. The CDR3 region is CASTPWAGFTYNEQFF. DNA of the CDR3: TGTGCCAGCACTCCCTGGGCGGGATTTACTTACAATGAGCAGTTCTTC.

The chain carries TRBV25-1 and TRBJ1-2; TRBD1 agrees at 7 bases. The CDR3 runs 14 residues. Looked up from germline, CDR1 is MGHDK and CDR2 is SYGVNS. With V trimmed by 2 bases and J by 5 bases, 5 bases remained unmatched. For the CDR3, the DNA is TGTGCCAGCAGTGAACCCGGGACAGTTTATGGCTACACCTTC. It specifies CASSEPGTVYGYTF.

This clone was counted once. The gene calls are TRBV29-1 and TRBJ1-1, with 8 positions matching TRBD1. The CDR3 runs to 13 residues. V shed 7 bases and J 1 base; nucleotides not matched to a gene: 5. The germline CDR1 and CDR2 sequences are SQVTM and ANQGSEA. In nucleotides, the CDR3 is TGCAGCGGGAGAGGACAGGGGAACACTGAAGCTTTCTTT. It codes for CSGRGQGNTEAFF.

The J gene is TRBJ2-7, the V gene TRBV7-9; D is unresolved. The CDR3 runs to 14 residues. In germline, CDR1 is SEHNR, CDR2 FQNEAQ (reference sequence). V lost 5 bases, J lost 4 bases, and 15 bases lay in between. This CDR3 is CASSPSTYTYEQYF. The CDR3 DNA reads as TGTGCCAGCAGCCCCTCAACATACACGTACGAGCAGTACTTC.

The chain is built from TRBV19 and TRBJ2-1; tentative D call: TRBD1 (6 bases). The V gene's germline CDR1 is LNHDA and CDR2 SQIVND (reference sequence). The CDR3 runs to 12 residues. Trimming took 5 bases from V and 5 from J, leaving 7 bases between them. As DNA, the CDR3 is TGTGCCAGTAGTGGACAGAACAATGAGCAGTTCTTC. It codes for CASSGQNNEQFF.

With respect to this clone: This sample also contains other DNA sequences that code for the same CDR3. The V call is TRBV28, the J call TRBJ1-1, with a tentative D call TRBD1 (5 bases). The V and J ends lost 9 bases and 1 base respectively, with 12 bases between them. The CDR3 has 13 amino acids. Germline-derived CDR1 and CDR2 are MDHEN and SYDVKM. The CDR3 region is CASRPQGNTEAFF. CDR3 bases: TGTGCCAGTAGGCCCCAGGGGAACACTGAAGCTTTCTTT.

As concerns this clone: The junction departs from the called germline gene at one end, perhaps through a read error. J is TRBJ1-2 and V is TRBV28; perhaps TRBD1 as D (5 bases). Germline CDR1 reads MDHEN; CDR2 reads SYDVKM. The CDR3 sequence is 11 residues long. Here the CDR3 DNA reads TGCGCTACGACAGAAAACTATGGCTACACCTTC. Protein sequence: CATTENYGYTF.

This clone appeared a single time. CDR3 protein: CASRSGSQPQHF. CDR3 nucleotide sequence: TGTGCCAGCAGGTCCGGGAGTCAGCCCCAGCATTTT. The genes are TRBV27 and TRBJ1-5; D is undetermined. CDR1 is MNHEY and CDR2 is SMNVEV in the germline V gene (reference sequence). The CDR3 contains 12 residues. Trimming left V 6 bases short and J 6 bases short, with 9 bases between.

The CDR3 nucleotides are TGTGCCAGCAGCTTAGATCGGACCACGCAGTATTTT. It codes for CASSLDRTTQYF. The chain has TRBV11-3 and TRBJ2-3; D ambiguous. Germline CDR1 SGHNT, CDR2 YENEEA. The CDR3 spans 12 residues. V shed 0 bases and J shed 9 bases, with 7 bases lying between them.

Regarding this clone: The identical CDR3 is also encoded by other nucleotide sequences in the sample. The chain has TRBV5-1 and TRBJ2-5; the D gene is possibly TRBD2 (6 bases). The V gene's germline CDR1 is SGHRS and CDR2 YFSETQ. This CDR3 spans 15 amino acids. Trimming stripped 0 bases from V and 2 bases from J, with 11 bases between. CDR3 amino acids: CASSLGGAEQETQYF. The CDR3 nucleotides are TGCGCCAGCAGCTTGGGCGGGGCAGAGCAAGAGACCCAGTACTTC.

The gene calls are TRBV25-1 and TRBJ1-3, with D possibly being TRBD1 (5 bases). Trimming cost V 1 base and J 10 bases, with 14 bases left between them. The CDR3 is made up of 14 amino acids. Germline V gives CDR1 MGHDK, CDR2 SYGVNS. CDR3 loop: CASSESVSRGTIYF. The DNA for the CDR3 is TGTGCCAGCAGTGAATCGGTGTCGCGGGGGACCATATATTTT.

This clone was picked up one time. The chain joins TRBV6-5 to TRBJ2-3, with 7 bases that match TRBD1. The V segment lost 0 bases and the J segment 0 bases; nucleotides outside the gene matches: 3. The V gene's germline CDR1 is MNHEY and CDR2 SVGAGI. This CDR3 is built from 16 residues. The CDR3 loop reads CASSYSDRASTDTQYF. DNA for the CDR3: TGTGCCAGCAGTTACTCTGACAGGGCCAGCACAGATACGCAGTATTTT.

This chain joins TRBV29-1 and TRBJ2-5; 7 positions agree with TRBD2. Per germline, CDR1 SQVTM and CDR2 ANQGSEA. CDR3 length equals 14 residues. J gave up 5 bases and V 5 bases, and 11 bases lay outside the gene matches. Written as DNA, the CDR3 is TGCAGCGTTAACGGGAGGCTAGTTAGGGAGACCCAGTACTTC. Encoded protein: CSVNGRLVRETQYF.

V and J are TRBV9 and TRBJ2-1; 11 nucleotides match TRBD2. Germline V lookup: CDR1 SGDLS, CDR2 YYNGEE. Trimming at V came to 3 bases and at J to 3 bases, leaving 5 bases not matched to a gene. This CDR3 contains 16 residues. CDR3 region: CASSDQGLAVYNEQFF. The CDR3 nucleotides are TGTGCCAGCAGCGACCAGGGACTAGCGGTCTACAATGAGCAGTTCTTC.

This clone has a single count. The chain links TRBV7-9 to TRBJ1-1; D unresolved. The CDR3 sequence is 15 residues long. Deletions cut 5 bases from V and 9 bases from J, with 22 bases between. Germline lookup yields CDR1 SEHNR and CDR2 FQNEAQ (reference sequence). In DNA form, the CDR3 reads TGTGCCAGCAGCCCTGAGGAGGTGTTTTCCCCGAAAGCTTTCTTT. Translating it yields CASSPEEVFSPKAFF.